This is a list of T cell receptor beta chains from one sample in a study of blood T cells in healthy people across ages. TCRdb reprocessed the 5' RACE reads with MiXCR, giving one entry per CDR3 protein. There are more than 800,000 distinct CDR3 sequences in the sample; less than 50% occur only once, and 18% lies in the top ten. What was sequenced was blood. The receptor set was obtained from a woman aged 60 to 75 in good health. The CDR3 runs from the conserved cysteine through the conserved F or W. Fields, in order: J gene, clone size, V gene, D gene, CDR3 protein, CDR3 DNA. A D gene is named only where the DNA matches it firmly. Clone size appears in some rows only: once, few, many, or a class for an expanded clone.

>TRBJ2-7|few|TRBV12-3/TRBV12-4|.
CASSLGTSFSRGEQYF
TGTGCCAGCAGTTTAGGAACTAGCTTTTCCCGGGGGGAGCAGTACTTC
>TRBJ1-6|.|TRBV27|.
CASSLKGTGILTPLHF
TGTGCCAGCAGTTTAAAGGGAACAGGGATTCTCACACCCCTCCACTTT
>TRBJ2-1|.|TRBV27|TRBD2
CASSRVAGTKNEQFF
TGTGCCAGCAGCCGCGTAGCGGGAACGAAAAATGAGCAGTTCTTC
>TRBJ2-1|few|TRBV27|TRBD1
CASTQSPGTVNYNEQFF
TGTGCCAGCACCCAGTCCCCCGGGACAGTCAATTACAATGAGCAGTTCTTC
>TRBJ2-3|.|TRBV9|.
CASSALGLGGLTDTQYF
TGTGCCAGCAGCGCATTAGGTTTAGGAGGGCTCACAGATACGCAGTATTTT
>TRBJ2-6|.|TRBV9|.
CASRQGTGADVLTF
TGTGCCAGCAGGCAGGGAACTGGGGCCGACGTCCTGACTTTC
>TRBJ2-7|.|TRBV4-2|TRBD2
CASSPETSGSINEQYF
TGTGCCAGCAGCCCAGAGACTAGCGGGAGTATTAACGAGCAGTACTTC
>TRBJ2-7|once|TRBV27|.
CASRRLSSYEQYF
TGTGCCAGCAGACGGCTGAGCTCCTACGAGCAGTACTTC
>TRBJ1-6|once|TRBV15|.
CATSVTGRNSPLHF
TGTGCCACCAGCGTGACAGGCAGGAATTCACCCCTCCACTTT
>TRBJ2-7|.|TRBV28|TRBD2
CASSRGLAPTYEQYF
TGTGCCAGCAGTCGGGGACTAGCCCCTACCTACGAGCAGTACTTC
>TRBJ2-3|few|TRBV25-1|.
CASSELGEDTDTQYF
TGTGCCAGCAGTGAATTGGGGGAGGACACAGATACGCAGTATTTT
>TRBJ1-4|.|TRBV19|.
CASSIRAHNEKLFF
TGTGCCAGTAGTATCCGGGCCCATAATGAAAAACTGTTTTTT
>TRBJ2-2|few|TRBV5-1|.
CASSFGQGDGELFF
TGCGCCAGCAGCTTCGGCCAGGGTGACGGGGAGCTGTTTTTT
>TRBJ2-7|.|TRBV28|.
CASSFLGPRGSYEQYF
TGTGCCAGCAGTTTCCTCGGTCCTAGGGGGTCCTACGAGCAGTACTTC
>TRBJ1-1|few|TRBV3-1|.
CASSQGAGTEAFF
TGTGCCAGCAGCCAAGGTGCGGGAACTGAAGCTTTCTTT
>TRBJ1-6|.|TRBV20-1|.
CSARTTQGYNSPLHF
TGCAGTGCTAGGACAACACAGGGCTATAATTCACCCCTCCACTTT
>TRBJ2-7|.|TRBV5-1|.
CASSLSRAGDEQYF
TGCGCCAGCAGCTTGAGCAGGGCTGGAGACGAGCAGTACTTC
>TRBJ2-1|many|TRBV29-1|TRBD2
CSVESGRALDEQFF
TGCAGCGTTGAGAGCGGGAGGGCCCTCGATGAGCAGTTCTTC
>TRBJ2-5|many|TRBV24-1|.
CATSDLGDGETQYF
TGTGCCACCAGTGATTTGGGGGACGGAGAGACCCAGTACTTC
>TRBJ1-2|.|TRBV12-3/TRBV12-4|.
CASSSYSEPLLYTF
TGTGCCAGCAGTTCGTATTCAGAACCCCTGCTCTACACCTTC
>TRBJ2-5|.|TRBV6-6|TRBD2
CASSTSGNRRVETQYF
TGTGCCAGCAGCACTAGCGGGAATAGGAGAGTGGAGACCCAGTACTTC
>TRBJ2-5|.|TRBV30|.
CAWGAEQETQYF
TGTGCCTGGGGAGCAGAGCAAGAGACCCAGTACTTC